Below are 9 T cell receptor beta chains sequenced from a single sample in a study of identical twins. Via MiXCR, TCRdb re-called the 5' RACE reads, giving one row per CDR3 protein. This table has about 810,000 distinct CDR3 sequences, around 12% appearing once. Separately, the same data were catalogued under a study of yellow fever vaccine responses in identical twins.

The sequenced sample consisted of PBMCs. The receptors derive from a woman aged 18 to 35 in good health.

V usage is TRBV28 and J usage is TRBJ1-5; 7 bases align to TRBD1. The CDR3 contains 16 residues. Unmatched junction bases numbered 10, after V lost 3 bases and J lost 5 bases. Germline CDR1 and CDR2: MDHEN and SYDVKM. CDR3 residues: CASSLGPQGRHQPQHF. The CDR3 coding sequence is TGTGCCAGCAGTTTGGGGCCACAGGGGAGGCATCAGCCCCAGCATTTT.

This clonotype was counted a single time. The chain employs TRBV20-1 and TRBJ2-3; 10 bases agree with TRBD2. CDR1 and CDR2 (germline): DFQATT, SNEGSKA (reference sequence). V dropped 6 bases and J dropped 3; count of bases not matched to a gene: 6. This CDR3 is 14 amino acids long. CDR3 region: CSARLAGETDTQYF. In nucleotides, the CDR3 is TGCAGTGCCAGGCTAGCGGGAGAGACAGATACGCAGTATTTT.

This clonotype was counted only a few times. The chain couples TRBV2 to TRBJ2-1, with TRBD2 matching 13 bases. Trimming removed 5 bases from V and 5 bases from J; junction bases left unmatched: 9. The CDR3 length is 17 residues. Germline V gene data show CDR1 as SNHLY and CDR2 as FYNNEI. The CDR3 sequence is CASSLSGLAGPNNEQFF. The CDR3 DNA reads as TGTGCCAGCAGTCTATCGGGACTAGCGGGGCCTAACAATGAGCAGTTCTTC.

This clonotype was seen only a few times. The chain is built from TRBV12-3 or TRBV12-4 and TRBJ1-2; 7 bases are a match to TRBD1. V gave up 6 bases and J gave up 4 bases; unmatched junction bases: 8. The CDR3 is 14 amino acids. CDR3 coding DNA: TGTGCCAGCAGCTCAAACAGGGGAGGCTATGGCTACACCTTC. Translating it yields CASSSNRGGYGYTF.

This sequence joins TRBV12-3 or TRBV12-4 and TRBJ2-7, with a tentative D call TRBD1 (6 bases). CDR3 size: 17 residues. V was clipped by 5 bases and J by 3 bases, with 23 bases between them. CDR3 protein: CASSPPPMTGPFYEQYF. CDR3 coding DNA: TGTGCCAGCAGTCCCCCTCCGATGACAGGACCATTCTACGAGCAGTACTTC.

The table lists this clonotype with a few counts. The chain combines TRBV20-1 with TRBJ2-2; TRBD1 might be the D (6 bases). The CDR3 has 15 amino acids. V was clipped by 0 bases and J by 5 bases, with 13 bases between them. Germline loops: CDR1 DFQATT, CDR2 SNEGSKA (reference sequence). The CDR3 DNA follows: TGCAGTGCTAGAGAGGGGAAAACAGGGACCGGGGAGCTGTTTTTT. This codes for CSAREGKTGTGELFF.

This clonotype has a handful of counts. V usage is TRBV9 and J usage is TRBJ2-1; D gene uncertain. The CDR3 has 14 residues. Germline assignment: CDR1 SGDLS and CDR2 YYNGEE. V shed 3 bases and J shed 2 bases, with 9 bases lying between them. CDR3 in DNA: TGTGCCAGCAGCGCCCCCGCGCCCTACAATGAGCAGTTCTTC. Amino acid sequence: CASSAPAPYNEQFF. The complete variable domain, with remaining parts taken from reference TRBV9 and TRBJ2-1, reads DSGVTQTPKHLITATGQRVTLRCSPRSGDLSVYWYQQSLDQGLQFLIQYYNGEERAKGNILERFSAQQFPDLHSELNLSSLELGDSALYFCASSAPAPYNEQFFGPGTRLTVL.

This rearrangement joins TRBV20-1 to TRBJ2-3, with unresolved D. V was pared by 4 bases and J by 6 bases, with 5 bases between. CDR1 is DFQATT and CDR2 is SNEGSKA in the germline V gene (reference sequence). The CDR3 has 10 residues. Here the CDR3 DNA reads TGCAGTGCTACCCGGGATACGCAGTATTTT. Protein product: CSATRDTQYF.

This clonotype showed up just a few times. The rearrangement joins TRBV9 to TRBJ2-3; D gene unclear. Germline lookup yields CDR1 SGDLS and CDR2 YYNGEE. The V end was cut by 0 bases, the J end by 4 bases, with 18 bases between. The CDR3 contains 17 residues. The CDR3 coding sequence is TGTGCCAGCAGCGTAGGGAGTTGGGCTACCGCGGCAGATACGCAGTATTTT. Its protein is CASSVGSWATAADTQYF.